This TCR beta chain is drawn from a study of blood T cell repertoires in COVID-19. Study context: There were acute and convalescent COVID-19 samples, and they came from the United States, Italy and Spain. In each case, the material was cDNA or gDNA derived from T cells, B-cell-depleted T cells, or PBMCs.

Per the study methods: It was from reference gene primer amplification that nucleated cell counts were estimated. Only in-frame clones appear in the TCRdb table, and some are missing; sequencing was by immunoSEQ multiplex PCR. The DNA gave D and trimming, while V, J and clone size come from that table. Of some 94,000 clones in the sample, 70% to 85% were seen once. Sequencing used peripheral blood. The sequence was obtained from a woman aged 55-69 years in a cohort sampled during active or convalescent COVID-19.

CDR3 DNA sequence: TGCAGTGCTAGTTTGACCTGGGACAGAGGTTACTTC. Translating it yields CSASLTWDRGYF. This chain uses TRBV20-1 with TRBJ2-5, with 7 bases lining up with TRBD1. CDR1 is DFQATT and CDR2 is SNEGSKA in the germline V gene (reference sequence). The J segment lost 14 bases and the V segment lost 3 bases, leaving 12 bases of the junction unmatched. The CDR3 has 12 residues.